Each of the 16 T cell receptor beta chains below was sequenced from the same sample in a study of ipilimumab plus nivolumab after autologous stem cell transplantation. Sequenced by immunoSEQ multiplex PCR; TCRdb stores in-frame clones only, minus some. Here the sample spans 20,000 to 30,000 clones, more than 70% being singletons. Sequencing used PBMCs, obtained in a trial of ipilimumab plus nivolumab as post-transplant consolidation. All receptors derive from a male donor with diffuse large B-cell lymphoma.

V is TRBV10-3 and J is TRBJ1-5; D is unclear. CDR1 is ENHRY, CDR2 SYGVKD, per germline. With 2 bases removed from V and 0 bases from J, the gap between germline ends came to 8 bases. CDR3 size: 15 residues. Here the CDR3 reads CAISEGVYSNQPQHF. For the CDR3, the DNA is TGTGCCATCAGTGAGGGAGTTTATAGCAATCAGCCCCAGCATTTT.

This clone appeared a single time. The chain joins TRBV19 to TRBJ1-1; D uncertain. Germline CDR1 and CDR2: LNHDA and SQIVND (reference sequence). The CDR3 totals 11 residues. Trimming removed 9 bases at V and 8 bases at J, with 13 bases between. The CDR3 coding sequence is TGTGCCAGCCGAAGCGAACGCGAAGCTTTCTTT. Translating gives CASRSEREAFF.

The chain uses TRBV11-3 and TRBJ2-5; D gene ambiguous. Germline lookup yields CDR1 SGHNT and CDR2 YENEEA. The V end lost 4 bases, the J end lost 7 bases, and 13 bases lay between the germline ends. The CDR3 is 13 amino acids. The CDR3 protein is CASSSKGLGTQYF. In DNA form, the CDR3 reads TGTGCCAGCAGCTCCAAGGGTCTGGGGACCCAGTACTTC.

The V gene is TRBV6-1, the J gene TRBJ1-1; D is undetermined. CDR1 MNHNS and CDR2 SASEGT come from the germline V gene. V shed 5 bases and J shed 11 bases, with 15 bases lying between them. The CDR3 is 12 residues long. The CDR3 loop reads CASSPDGMRAFF. The CDR3 bases are TGTGCCAGCAGTCCGGACGGAATGAGGGCTTTCTTT.

The chain uses TRBV18 and TRBJ1-2; the D gene is possibly TRBD1 (5 bases). Trimming took off 3 bases at V and 4 bases at J, with 9 bases between the two ends. Looked up from germline, CDR1 is KGHSH and CDR2 is LQKENI. The CDR3 sequence is 13 residues long. The CDR3 region is CASSPDGAYGYTF. As DNA, the CDR3 is TGTGCCAGCTCACCGGATGGGGCCTATGGCTACACCTTC.

The J gene is TRBJ2-2, the V gene TRBV6-1; D not certain. V was clipped by 4 bases and J by 6 bases, with 15 bases between them. The CDR3 spans 15 residues. Germline lookup yields CDR1 MNHNS and CDR2 SASEGT. The CDR3 DNA reads TGTGCCAGCAGTGCCCGGGCCTCCGTTTCCGGGGAGCTGTTTTTT. Amino acid sequence: CASSARASVSGELFF.

The chain links TRBV11-2 to TRBJ2-7; D possibly corresponds to TRBD2 (6 bases). The CDR3 sequence is 13 residues long. Germline V gene lookup returns CDR1 SGHAT and CDR2 FQNNGV. V lost 0 bases, J lost 6 bases, and 9 bases lay in between. The CDR3: CASSLDRGIEQYF. CDR3 coding DNA: TGTGCCAGCAGCTTAGATCGGGGGATCGAGCAGTACTTC.

J is TRBJ2-3 and V is TRBV27; possible D gene TRBD2, 5 bases. Trimming took off 6 bases at V and 2 bases at J, with 12 bases between the two ends. This CDR3 has 14 residues. Germline CDR1 is MNHEY and CDR2 is SMNVEV (reference sequence). CDR3 nucleotides: TGTGCCAGCAGAGAGGGATTTACCACAGATACGCAGTATTTT. The encoded protein is CASREGFTTDTQYF.

The chain links TRBV6-5 to TRBJ1-1; 8 bases agree with TRBD1. Germline CDR1 is MNHEY and CDR2 is SVGAGI. J lost 0 bases, V lost 4 bases, and 1 base had no gene match. The CDR3 covers 14 residues. The CDR3 spells CASSLTGVNTEAFF. CDR3 sequence (DNA): TGTGCCAGCAGTTTGACAGGGGTGAACACTGAAGCTTTCTTT.

The V gene is TRBV7-6, the J gene TRBJ2-6; D ambiguous. With 1 base removed from V and 2 bases from J, the gap between germline ends came to 3 bases. The CDR3 is made up of 14 amino acids. The V gene's germline CDR1 is SGHVS and CDR2 FNYEAQ. The CDR3 DNA is TGTGCCAGCAGCTTAGAGCCTGGGGCCAACGTCCTGACTTTC. Translated: CASSLEPGANVLTF.

The chain combines TRBV10-3 with TRBJ1-1; D is possibly TRBD1 (6 bases). CDR1 is ENHRY, CDR2 SYGVKD, per germline. The CDR3 contains 15 residues. The V gene lost 3 bases and the J gene lost 3 bases, with 14 bases spanning the gap. The CDR3 nucleotides are TGTGCCATCAGTGATCTTAGGGGGGGAGACACTGAAGCTTTCTTT. Its translation is CAISDLRGGDTEAFF.

This clone was found a few times. V usage is TRBV11-2 and J usage is TRBJ2-7; D call uncertain. The CDR3 length is 15 residues. The ends were cut back, 3 bases at V and 4 bases at J, with 16 bases in the middle. The germline V gene encodes CDR1 SGHAT and CDR2 FQNNGV. CDR3 region: CASSFSNLPSYEQYF. The CDR3 DNA reads TGTGCCAGCAGCTTTTCGAACCTACCCTCGTACGAGCAGTACTTC.

The chain joins TRBV6-5 to TRBJ1-4; D is possibly TRBD1 (6 bases). Germline assignment: CDR1 MNHEY and CDR2 SVGAGI. This CDR3 is 14 amino acids long. Trimming pared 2 bases from V and 8 bases from J, leaving 12 bases between. CDR3 DNA sequence: TGTGCCAGCAGTTACCGGGGGCCAAAGGAAAAACTGTTTTTT. It specifies CASSYRGPKEKLFF.

The genes are TRBV29-1 and TRBJ1-3; the D is unclear. CDR3 size: 17 residues. V lost 0 bases and J lost 0, with 15 bases in between. Germline CDR1 is SQVTM and CDR2 is ANQGSEA. The CDR3 bases are TGCAGCGTTGAAGATCAGGACGGATTATACTCTGGAAACACCATATATTTT. Its translation is CSVEDQDGLYSGNTIYF.

V usage is TRBV2 and J usage is TRBJ2-3, with D hard to call. Trimming stripped 5 bases from V and 1 base from J, with 7 bases between. The CDR3 is 13 residues long. CDR1 is SNHLY, CDR2 FYNNEI, per germline. The CDR3 protein is CASSQMGTDTQYF. DNA for the CDR3: TGTGCCAGCAGTCAAATGGGCACAGATACGCAGTATTTT.

The chain recombines TRBV10-1 with TRBJ2-2, with TRBD2 as a possible D gene (6 bases). Trimming pared 7 bases from V and 4 bases from J, leaving 16 bases between. CDR1 and CDR2 (germline): WNHNN, SYGVQD (reference sequence). This CDR3 has 15 residues. The CDR3 coding sequence is TGCGCCAGCACCGATGGCGGGGTTGGCACCGGGGAGCTGTTTTTT. Translating it yields CASTDGGVGTGELFF.